The entry that follows covers one T cell receptor beta chain sequence. What it binds is unknown. The record originates from a study of beta chain features in type 1 diabetes. Study observations and caveats: Type 1 diabetes patients had TCRB CDR3s that were shorter (moderately but significantly so) in all four CD4+ subsets.

J lost 2 bases, V lost 2 bases, and 5 bases had no gene match. The germline V gene has CDR1 SGHRS and CDR2 YFSETQ. The length of the CDR3 is 16 residues. Expressed TCRB transcripts got sequenced, as all isolated RNA was reverse transcribed. Here immunoSEQ multiplex PCR was the method, and the copy in TCRdb shows in-frame clones only, minus some. The table records about 150,000 clones, 10% to 13% of them present only once. Specimen: central memory CD4+ T cells from blood. The rearrangement links TRBV5-1 to TRBJ1-1, with 11 bases identical to TRBD1. The receptor was derived from a man in his thirties or forties with type 1 diabetes. In DNA form, the CDR3 reads TGCGCCAGCAGCTTTCAGGGACAGGGGGGTAACACTGAAGCTTTCTTT. Amino acid sequence: CASSFQGQGGNTEAFF.